Shown below are 25 T cell receptor beta chains from a single sample sequenced in a study of CD8+CD57+ T cells in acquired aplastic anemia (dated by TCRdb to the late 2010s). The patients picked for sequencing were ones in whom flow cytometry had shown an expansion of CD8+CD57+ cells. The sequencer was an Illumina HiSeq 2000. Profiling of TCR beta VDJ combinations and CDR3 sequences used genomic DNA as the template. In-frame beta chains were kept once TCRdb had trimmed the public reads at Q25 with fastp and called clones with MiXCR. Records with the same CDR3 protein are collapsed into one entry carrying the most frequent genes and DNA. Recorded for this sample are approximately 180,000 distinct CDR3 sequences; under 55% of them occurred a single time. The ten largest clonotypes hold more than 0.85% of the sample. The sequenced sample consisted of sorted CD4+, CD8+, or CD8+CD57+ T cells (not recorded which) from PBMCs. All receptors derive from a human donor with aplastic anemia.

This clonotype was detected many times. The chain employs TRBV9 and TRBJ1-6, with D maybe TRBD1 (6 bases). Germline V gene data show CDR1 as SGDLS and CDR2 as YYNGEE. V was clipped by 3 bases and J by 6 bases, with 13 bases between them. This CDR3 has 15 residues. The CDR3: CASSAPQGLNSPLHF. CDR3 sequence (DNA): TGTGCCAGCAGCGCCCCACAGGGACTTAATTCACCCCTCCACTTT. The full variable domain, with the rest looked up from reference TRBV9 and TRBJ1-6, is DSGVTQTPKHLITATGQRVTLRCSPRSGDLSVYWYQQSLDQGLQFLIQYYNGEERAKGNILERFSAQQFPDLHSELNLSSLELGDSALYFCASSAPQGLNSPLHFGNGTRLTVT.

This clonotype was observed many times. The V call is TRBV6-4, the J call TRBJ1-2; D ambiguous. The CDR3 loop spans 18 amino acids. Germline values: CDR1 MRHNA, CDR2 SNTAGT. The V end was cut by 0 bases, the J end by 8 bases, with 25 bases between. CDR3 amino acids: CASSDSIDRLCDCEGYTF. CDR3 DNA sequence: TGTGCCAGCAGTGACTCGATAGATAGGCTATGCGACTGCGAAGGCTACACCTTC.

J is TRBJ2-3 and V is TRBV5-1; a possible D gene is TRBD2 (6 bases). Between the trimmed V and J ends, which lost 2 bases and 6 bases, there was a span of 10 bases. The CDR3 is 13 residues long. CDR1 and CDR2 from the germline V gene are SGHRS and YFSETQ. The CDR3 spells CASSLSGLDTQYF. The DNA of the CDR3 is TGCGCCAGCAGCTTAAGCGGGTTGGATACGCAGTATTTT.

The gene calls are TRBV5-4 and TRBJ1-4; perhaps TRBD1 as D (5 bases). CDR3 length: 14 amino acids. The ends were cut back, 4 bases at V and 9 bases at J, with 16 bases in the middle. The germline gives CDR1 SGHNT, CDR2 YYREEE (reference sequence). The CDR3 nucleotides are TGTGCCAGCAGCCTCGGGACGGACCCCAAAAAACTGTTTTTT. It yields the protein CASSLGTDPKKLFF. The entire variable domain, with the rest obtained from reference TRBV5-4 and TRBJ1-4, is as follows: ETGVTQSPTHLIKTRGQQVTLRCSSQSGHNTVSWYQQALGQGPQFIFQYYREEENGRGNFPPRFSGLQFPNYSSELNVNALELDDSALYLCASSLGTDPKKLFFGSGTQLSVL.

The chain links TRBV20-1 to TRBJ2-2; TRBD1 agrees at 9 bases. Germline CDR1 DFQATT, CDR2 SNEGSKA (reference sequence). The V and J ends lost 4 bases and 3 bases, in that order; junction bases with no gene match: 6. The CDR3 runs 15 residues. The CDR3 DNA reads as TGCAGTGCTACAGGGACAGGGAGGGACACCGGGGAGCTGTTTTTT. This sequence encodes CSATGTGRDTGELFF.

Notes on this clonotype: The conserved closing phenylalanine or tryptophan is absent in this CDR3, likely reflecting a read error. CDR3 coding DNA: TGTGCCAGCAGTGAAGGAGTGGGCACAGATACGCAGTATCTT. It translates to CASSEGVGTDTQYL. V usage is TRBV6-1 and J usage is TRBJ2-3; D is unresolved. Germline CDR1 is MNHNS and CDR2 is SASEGT. Trimming took 1 base from V and 1 from J, leaving 6 bases between them. This CDR3 is 14 amino acids long.

This chain links TRBV19 with TRBJ2-7; TRBD1 matches at 9 bases. Germline V lookup: CDR1 LNHDA, CDR2 SQIVND (reference sequence). V dropped 8 bases and J dropped 0; count of bases not matched to a gene: 5. The CDR3 runs 14 residues. DNA of the CDR3: TGTGCCAGTTCTACGGGACAGGGCTCCTACGAGCAGTACTTC. It codes for CASSTGQGSYEQYF.

About this clonotype: This may stem from a read error, because a much larger clone lies one nucleotide away. V gene TRBV7-2 combines with J gene TRBJ1-1, with 8 bases fitting TRBD1. Germline trimming cut 2 bases from V and 4 bases from J; bases unmatched to any gene: 3. The CDR3 has 14 amino acids. CDR1 and CDR2 (germline): SGHTA, FQGNSA. The CDR3 reads CASSLSGGSTEAFF. DNA for the CDR3: TGTGCCAGCAGCTTATCAGGGGGCAGCACTGAAGCTTTCTTT.

This chain joins TRBV12-3 or TRBV12-4 and TRBJ2-1; either TRBD1 or TRBD2 may fit D (5 bases each). The CDR3 runs to 17 residues. V lost 1 base, J lost 6 bases, and 19 bases lay in between. The CDR3 protein is CASSLDIGDRDFNEQFF. Written as DNA, the CDR3 is TGTGCCAGCAGTTTAGATATCGGGGACCGTGATTTCAATGAGCAGTTCTTC.

Concerning this clonotype itself: One end of the junction does not line up with germline, which may come from a read error. V is TRBV4-1 and J is TRBJ1-1, with D unclear. The CDR3 length is 14 residues. Germline V CDR1 and CDR2: MGHRA, YSYEKL. The CDR3 coding sequence is TGCGCCAGCAGACAAGGTCAGTTGAACACTGAAGCTTTCTTT. This translates into CASRQGQLNTEAFF.

Here the CDR3 reads CASSEWTANTGELFF. The DNA of the CDR3 is TGTGCCAGCAGCGAGTGGACAGCAAACACCGGGGAGCTGTTTTTT. V gene TRBV9 combines with J gene TRBJ2-2, with D possibly being TRBD1 (6 bases). The CDR3 is 15 amino acids. The germline V gene encodes CDR1 SGDLS and CDR2 YYNGEE. Trimming removed 3 bases at V and 2 bases at J, with 11 bases between.

This clonotype was recorded at least ten times. This chain connects TRBV5-6 to TRBJ2-6; D not certain. CDR1 is SGHDT, CDR2 YYEEEE, per germline. Trimming shortened V by 0 bases and J by 1 base, and 11 bases separated the two germline ends. This CDR3 is 17 amino acids long. The CDR3 sequence is CASSLAGVQSGANVLTF. Written as DNA, the CDR3 is TGTGCCAGCAGCTTGGCAGGTGTCCAATCTGGGGCCAACGTCCTGACTTTC.

V and J are TRBV2 and TRBJ2-2; D may be TRBD1 (5 bases). Germline V lookup: CDR1 SNHLY, CDR2 FYNNEI. The V and J ends lost 5 bases and 0 bases respectively, with 22 bases between them. This CDR3 contains 19 residues. CDR3 bases: TGTGCCAGCAGTCGCCAGGGTCCCCAGGGCTGTGCGAACACCGGGGAGCTGTTTTTT. Protein product: CASSRQGPQGCANTGELFF. Using reference TRBV2 and TRBJ2-2 for the parts outside the CDR3, the full variable domain is EPEVTQTPSHQVTQMGQEVILRCVPISNHLYFYWYRQILGQKVEFLVSFYNNEISEKSEIFDDQFSVERPDGSNFTLKIRSTKLEDSAMYFCASSRQGPQGCANTGELFFGEGSRLTVL.

This rearrangement joins TRBV29-1 to TRBJ2-3; weak D call: TRBD1 (6 bases). CDR1 is SQVTM and CDR2 is ANQGSEA in the germline V gene. The CDR3 runs to 13 residues. V was trimmed by 7 bases and J by 4 bases, leaving 15 bases between them. CDR3 coding DNA: TGCAGCGAGCTACAGGGACACCCAGATACGCAGTATTTT. Translation: CSELQGHPDTQYF.

This clonotype occurred many times. The chain links TRBV6-5 to TRBJ2-1; a possible D gene is TRBD1 (6 bases). V lost 2 bases to trimming and J lost 6 bases, with 14 bases between them. The CDR3 is made up of 15 amino acids. Looked up from germline, CDR1 is MNHEY and CDR2 is SVGAGI. The CDR3 region has the DNA TGTGCCAGCAGTTACGGCAGGGGTGGGCCCAATGAGCAGTTCTTC. It encodes CASSYGRGGPNEQFF.

V is TRBV20-1 and J is TRBJ1-6; possible D gene TRBD1, 5 bases. Looked up from germline, CDR1 is DFQATT and CDR2 is SNEGSKA (reference sequence). V dropped 6 bases and J dropped 4 bases, with 19 bases sitting between them. There are 16 residues in the CDR3. The CDR3 nucleotides read TGCAGTGCACAACGGGACTCGGCTATGTATAATTCACCCCTCCACTTT. It yields the protein CSAQRDSAMYNSPLHF.

The rearrangement links TRBV7-2 to TRBJ1-1; no firm D call. The length of the CDR3 is 11 residues. CDR1 and CDR2 (germline): SGHTA, FQGNSA. The CDR3 coding sequence is TGTGCGGATTACATGAACACTGAAGCTTTCTTT. Translating it yields CADYMNTEAFF.

The table lists this clonotype with many counts. The rearrangement uses TRBV7-9 and TRBJ2-5, with D perhaps matching TRBD1 (5 bases). The V end was cut by 4 bases, the J end by 0 bases, with 18 bases between. The germline V gene has CDR1 SEHNR and CDR2 FQNEAQ (reference sequence). The CDR3 contains 17 residues. CDR3: CASSSERQHSYQETQYF. DNA of the CDR3: TGTGCCAGCAGCTCCGAGCGACAGCACTCTTACCAAGAGACCCAGTACTTC.

Many counts were recorded for this clonotype. The J gene is TRBJ1-1, the V gene TRBV20-1; no reliable D call. The CDR3 consists of 14 residues. V was trimmed by 6 bases and J by 3 bases, leaving 17 bases between them. Per germline, CDR1 DFQATT and CDR2 SNEGSKA (reference sequence). The CDR3, as DNA: TGCAGTGCACTCAAACCGGGTTACGACACTGAAGCTTTCTTT. It yields the protein CSALKPGYDTEAFF.

This clonotype has ten or more counts. V gene TRBV6-1 combines with J gene TRBJ2-5, with 8 bases matching TRBD1. The V segment lost 6 bases and the J segment 2 bases; nucleotides outside the gene matches: 5. CDR3 size: 14 residues. Germline CDR1 is MNHNS and CDR2 is SASEGT. The CDR3 loop is CASSRGPQQETQYF. CDR3 bases: TGTGCCAGCAGCAGGGGGCCTCAACAAGAGACCCAGTACTTC.

This clonotype was recorded at least ten times. The chain recombines TRBV7-6 with TRBJ1-2, with a weak D call TRBD1 (6 bases). Germline values: CDR1 SGHVS, CDR2 FNYEAQ. There are 13 residues in the CDR3. Deletions cut 5 bases from V and 6 bases from J, with 13 bases between. In DNA, the CDR3 is TGTGCCAGCAGCCAACCGACAGGAGATGGCTACACCTTC. The encoded protein is CASSQPTGDGYTF.

The CDR3 DNA reads as TGTGCCAGCAGCCCGATTAACTATGGCTACACCTTC. Translated, it gives CASSPINYGYTF. The chain has TRBV7-4 and TRBJ1-2, with unresolved D. Per germline, CDR1 SGHVT and CDR2 SQSDAQ. V lost 5 bases, J lost 1 base, and 5 bases lay in between. The CDR3 contains 12 residues.

This clonotype was counted a few times. The chain recombines TRBV6-1 with TRBJ1-4; TRBD1 might be the D (5 bases). The V and J ends lost 5 bases and 4 bases respectively, with 17 bases between them. The CDR3 sequence is 16 residues long. Germline V gene sequence: CDR1 MNHNS, CDR2 SASEGT. CDR3 nucleotide sequence: TGTGCCAGCAGTACGACAGTAATCGGTTATAATGAAAAACTGTTTTTT. Amino acid sequence: CASSTTVIGYNEKLFF.

This clonotype was seen at least ten times. The chain uses TRBV20-1 and TRBJ1-1; D might be TRBD1 (5 bases). The CDR3 is made up of 12 amino acids. The V and J ends lost 0 bases and 10 bases respectively, with 12 bases between them. Germline CDR1 reads DFQATT; CDR2 reads SNEGSKA (reference sequence). This chain's CDR3 is CSARDQGWGAFF. The CDR3 DNA reads as TGCAGTGCTAGAGATCAGGGTTGGGGAGCTTTCTTT.

The chain employs TRBV2 and TRBJ2-2; the D is unclear. Germline CDR1 reads SNHLY; CDR2 reads FYNNEI. CDR3 length equals 11 residues. Between the trimmed V and J ends, which lost 4 bases and 8 bases, there was a span of 5 bases. CDR3 nucleotides: TGTGCCAGCAGTGTGACAGGGGAGCTGTTTTTT. Translated: CASSVTGELFF.